This is a list of T cell receptor beta chains from one sample in a study of shared clonotypes between healthy human individuals. Sequenced by immunoSEQ multiplex PCR; TCRdb stores in-frame clones only, minus some. Altogether more than 400,000 clones are present, 90% to 97% being singletons, with the ten largest covering less than 0.06%. Sequenced material: naive CD4+ T cells sorted from blood. Every receptor here comes from a woman in her 30s in good health. CDR3s include the opening cysteine and the closing phenylalanine or tryptophan. The D gene is left open where the match is weak. Rows give clone size only sometimes, using once, few, many, or a class for an expanded clone.

size: NA
V: TRBV28
D: NA
J: TRBJ1-1
CDR3: CASSLFRGMNTEAFF
DNA: TGTGCCAGCAGTTTATTCCGGGGGATGAACACTGAAGCTTTCTTT

size: NA
V: TRBV27
D: NA
J: TRBJ1-1
CDR3: CASSLTQAMNTEAFF
DNA: TGTGCCAGCAGTTTAACTCAGGCTATGAACACTGAAGCTTTCTTT

size: once
V: TRBV4-1
D: TRBD1
J: TRBJ1-2
CDR3: CASSHRGTFIGYTF
DNA: TGCGCCAGCAGCCACAGGGGGACGTTCATTGGCTACACCTTC

size: NA
V: TRBV7-7
D: NA
J: TRBJ2-4
CDR3: CASSWAPGLAKNIQYF
DNA: TGTGCCAGCAGTTGGGCCCCGGGACTAGCCAAAAACATTCAGTACTTC

size: few
V: TRBV28
D: NA
J: TRBJ2-3
CDR3: CASSTTTDTQYF
DNA: TGTGCCAGCAGTACTACCACAGATACGCAGTATTTT

size: NA
V: TRBV6-5
D: TRBD1
J: TRBJ2-7
CDR3: CASGRTGNTYEQYF
DNA: TGTGCCAGCGGCAGGACAGGCAATACCTACGAGCAGTACTTC

size: NA
V: TRBV6-1
D: TRBD2
J: TRBJ2-2
CDR3: CASREAGGLVGELFF
DNA: TGTGCCAGCCGGGAGGCTGGAGGGCTAGTCGGGGAGCTGTTTTTT

size: NA
V: TRBV7-9
D: TRBD1
J: TRBJ2-5
CDR3: CASSPLLGQGEQETQYF
DNA: TGTGCCAGCAGCCCGTTATTGGGACAGGGCGAACAAGAGACCCAGTACTTC

size: NA
V: TRBV2
D: NA
J: TRBJ2-5
CDR3: CASMRREQETQYF
DNA: TGTGCCAGCATGAGGAGGGAACAAGAGACCCAGTACTTC

size: NA
V: TRBV27
D: NA
J: TRBJ1-3
CDR3: CASSEPGRNTIYF
DNA: TGTGCCAGCAGTGAGCCGGGTAGAAACACCATATATTTT

size: NA
V: TRBV10-3
D: TRBD1
J: TRBJ2-7
CDR3: CAISGTGGGSYEQYF
DNA: TGTGCCATCAGCGGGACAGGGGGAGGCTCCTACGAGCAGTACTTC

size: NA
V: TRBV9
D: NA
J: TRBJ1-4
CDR3: CASSVGPDGEKLFF
DNA: TGTGCCAGCAGCGTAGGTCCCGATGGGGAAAAACTGTTTTTT

size: NA
V: TRBV4-1
D: TRBD2
J: TRBJ2-1
CDR3: CASRILAGVNNEQFF
DNA: TGCGCCAGCAGGATACTAGCGGGAGTTAACAATGAGCAGTTCTTC

size: NA
V: TRBV13
D: NA
J: TRBJ2-7
CDR3: CASSLGAGVTYEQYF
DNA: TGTGCCAGCAGCTTAGGGGCAGGTGTTACCTACGAGCAGTACTTC

size: NA
V: TRBV4-1
D: TRBD2
J: TRBJ2-1
CDR3: CASPQGLPTSTYNEQFF
DNA: TGCGCCAGCCCCCAGGGACTACCGACCTCTACATACAATGAGCAGTTCTTC

size: NA
V: TRBV27
D: NA
J: TRBJ1-5
CDR3: CASSLVSPSNQPQHF
DNA: TGTGCCAGCAGTTTAGTTTCCCCATCCAATCAGCCCCAGCATTTT

size: NA
V: TRBV2
D: NA
J: TRBJ2-7
CDR3: CASSGVSGHGYEQYF
DNA: TGTGCCAGCAGCGGTGTATCGGGACATGGCTACGAGCAGTACTTC

size: NA
V: TRBV9
D: NA
J: TRBJ2-2
CDR3: CASSVAFGQRGTGELFF
DNA: TGTGCCAGCAGCGTAGCTTTCGGGCAACGAGGCACCGGGGAGCTGTTTTTT

size: NA
V: TRBV18
D: TRBD2
J: TRBJ2-1
CDR3: CASSPRTSGNTYNEQFF
DNA: TGTGCCAGCTCACCGAGGACTAGCGGGAATACCTACAATGAGCAGTTCTTC

size: NA
V: TRBV30
D: NA
J: TRBJ1-2
CDR3: CAWSVPGKTRYGYTF
DNA: TGTGCCTGGAGTGTACCAGGCAAGACTCGCTATGGCTACACCTTC

size: once
V: TRBV11-1
D: NA
J: TRBJ2-7
CDR3: CASSLLLGGPPYEQYF
DNA: TGTGCCAGCAGCTTACTATTGGGGGGGCCTCCCTACGAGCAGTACTTC

size: NA
V: TRBV2
D: NA
J: TRBJ2-5
CDR3: CASSEMGPETQYF
DNA: TGTGCCAGCAGTGAAATGGGGCCAGAGACCCAGTACTTC

size: NA
V: TRBV25-1
D: TRBD2
J: TRBJ2-3
CDR3: CASSDVAGGPQDTQYF
DNA: TGTGCCAGCAGTGATGTAGCGGGAGGGCCGCAAGATACGCAGTATTTT

size: NA
V: TRBV28
D: NA
J: TRBJ2-7
CDR3: CASSFNGDEQYF
DNA: TGTGCCAGCAGTTTTAACGGGGACGAGCAGTACTTC

size: NA
V: TRBV18
D: NA
J: TRBJ2-2
CDR3: CASSPNTRTGELFF
DNA: TGTGCCAGCTCACCAAATACTAGAACCGGGGAGCTGTTTTTT

size: once
V: TRBV19
D: NA
J: TRBJ2-4
CDR3: CASRRGPKDIQYF
DNA: TGTGCCAGTAGGAGGGGCCCCAAGGACATTCAGTACTTC

size: NA
V: TRBV4-1
D: NA
J: TRBJ2-7
CDR3: CASSQAHSAKLYEQYF
DNA: TGCGCCAGCAGCCAAGCCCATAGCGCGAAACTCTACGAGCAGTACTTC

size: NA
V: TRBV5-1
D: NA
J: TRBJ2-5
CDR3: CASIGPETQYF
DNA: TGCGCCAGCATCGGCCCCGAGACCCAGTACTTC

size: once
V: TRBV5-8
D: NA
J: TRBJ1-6
CDR3: CASSLGQGKNSPLHF
DNA: TGTGCCAGCAGCTTGGGTCAGGGGAAGAATTCACCCCTCCACTTT

size: NA
V: TRBV10-2
D: TRBD2
J: TRBJ2-1
CDR3: CASSQREAFNEQFF
DNA: TGCGCCAGCAGTCAGCGGGAGGCCTTTAATGAGCAGTTCTTC

size: NA
V: TRBV7-6
D: NA
J: TRBJ2-7
CDR3: CASSPSLTGSVGEQYF
DNA: TGTGCCAGCAGCCCATCCCTTACCGGGAGCGTGGGAGAGCAGTACTTC

size: NA
V: TRBV27
D: NA
J: TRBJ1-1
CDR3: CASSFGQGRNTEAFF
DNA: TGTGCCAGCAGTTTCGGGCAGGGGCGGAACACTGAAGCTTTCTTT

size: NA
V: TRBV2
D: NA
J: TRBJ2-3
CDR3: CASSLLVPGDTQYF
DNA: TGTGCCAGCAGCCTCCTGGTCCCGGGAGATACGCAGTATTTT

size: NA
V: TRBV29-1
D: TRBD1
J: TRBJ1-5
CDR3: CSVLQTGDSNQPQHF
DNA: TGCAGCGTCCTGCAGACAGGGGATAGCAATCAGCCCCAGCATTTT

size: NA
V: TRBV13
D: NA
J: TRBJ2-5
CDR3: CASSSGFGETQYF
DNA: TGTGCCAGCAGTAGTGGATTCGGGGAGACCCAGTACTTC

size: NA
V: TRBV19
D: NA
J: TRBJ1-2
CDR3: CASSIAGVGYGYTF
DNA: TGTGCCAGTAGTATAGCAGGGGTTGGCTATGGCTACACCTTC

size: once
V: TRBV25-1
D: NA
J: TRBJ2-3
CDR3: CASSDSGGTDTQYF
DNA: TGTGCCAGCAGTGATTCGGGTGGCACAGATACGCAGTATTTT

size: NA
V: TRBV4-1
D: NA
J: TRBJ1-1
CDR3: CASSQGDRMGNTEAFF
DNA: TGCGCCAGCAGCCAAGGCGACAGGATGGGGAACACTGAAGCTTTCTTT

size: NA
V: TRBV12-1
D: NA
J: TRBJ2-2
CDR3: CASSSSGSTGELFF
DNA: TGTGCCAGCAGCTCGAGCGGGAGCACCGGGGAGCTGTTTTTT

size: NA
V: TRBV7-9
D: NA
J: TRBJ2-1
CDR3: CASALSGSSYNEQFF
DNA: TGTGCCAGCGCCCTATCTGGGAGCTCCTACAATGAGCAGTTCTTC

size: once
V: TRBV5-1
D: NA
J: TRBJ1-1
CDR3: CASSLRVGGTEAFF
DNA: TGCGCCAGCAGCTTGCGGGTAGGAGGCACTGAAGCTTTCTTT

size: NA
V: TRBV9
D: TRBD1
J: TRBJ1-6
CDR3: CASSPQDRVGSPLHF
DNA: TGTGCCAGCAGCCCACAAGACAGGGTGGGGTCACCCCTCCACTTT

size: NA
V: TRBV4-2
D: TRBD2
J: TRBJ2-7
CDR3: CASSRRLAEGGEQYF
DNA: TGTGCCAGCAGCCGACGACTAGCGGAGGGCGGCGAGCAGTACTTC

size: NA
V: TRBV5-1
D: NA
J: TRBJ2-7
CDR3: CASSSTAYGSYEQYF
DNA: TGCGCCAGCAGCTCAACAGCTTACGGATCCTACGAGCAGTACTTC

size: NA
V: TRBV27
D: NA
J: TRBJ1-5
CDR3: CASSLSVAEPQHF
DNA: TGTGCCAGCAGTTTATCGGTGGCGGAGCCCCAGCATTTT

size: NA
V: TRBV7-2
D: NA
J: TRBJ2-7
CDR3: CASSPAMGTHYEQYF
DNA: TGTGCCAGCAGCCCAGCAATGGGGACCCACTACGAGCAGTACTTC

size: NA
V: TRBV9
D: NA
J: TRBJ2-2
CDR3: CASSVALGGRTNTGELFF
DNA: TGTGCCAGCAGCGTAGCCCTGGGGGGGCGTACAAACACCGGGGAGCTGTTTTTT

size: NA
V: TRBV15
D: NA
J: TRBJ2-1
CDR3: CATSTRHWASLRNEQFF
DNA: TGTGCCACCAGCACCAGGCATTGGGCTAGCCTGCGCAATGAGCAGTTCTTC

size: NA
V: TRBV20-1
D: NA
J: TRBJ1-1
CDR3: CSARAPSEAFF
DNA: TGCAGTGCTAGAGCTCCGTCCGAAGCTTTCTTT

size: once
V: TRBV29-1
D: NA
J: TRBJ1-1
CDR3: CSVVVGGGHTEAFF
DNA: TGCAGCGTTGTGGTTGGGGGTGGGCACACTGAAGCTTTCTTT

size: NA
V: TRBV4-2
D: TRBD1
J: TRBJ2-2
CDR3: CATRGQVSPGELFF
DNA: TGTGCCACCCGGGGACAGGTCTCCCCCGGGGAGCTGTTTTTT

size: NA
V: TRBV4-1
D: NA
J: TRBJ1-2
CDR3: CASSPGPKDHYGYTF
DNA: TGCGCCAGCAGTCCCGGGCCGAAGGATCACTATGGCTACACCTTC

size: NA
V: TRBV6-1
D: TRBD2
J: TRBJ2-7
CDR3: CASSEDLAGSPFYEQYF
DNA: TGTGCCAGCAGTGAAGACCTAGCGGGATCCCCTTTTTACGAGCAGTACTTC

size: NA
V: TRBV28
D: NA
J: TRBJ2-7
CDR3: CASSFPGIGSHEQYF
DNA: TGTGCCAGCAGTTTCCCAGGGATCGGGTCGCACGAGCAGTACTTC

size: NA
V: TRBV7-2
D: NA
J: TRBJ2-2
CDR3: CASSLVMGGELFF
DNA: TGTGCCAGCAGCTTAGTGATGGGCGGGGAGCTGTTTTTT